This T cell receptor beta chain was identified during a study of cytomegalovirus exposure and HLA in healthy donors. Across the whole study: Among the roughly 400 genotyped donors, 70% to 85% were placed in the Caucasian-associated ancestry cluster.

CDR3 size: 14 residues. The ends lost 4 bases at V and 6 bases at J; junction bases unmatched: 5. From germline, CDR1 is MNHEY and CDR2 SMNVEV (reference sequence). PCR amplification relied on 60 Vbeta primers (plus 13 Jbeta primers). The repertoire was sequenced with immunoSEQ multiplex PCR; TCRdb's copy has only in-frame clones and lacks some. The data show about 150,000 clones, 80% seen once. The sequenced material came from PBMCs. The chain has TRBV27 and TRBJ1-4; 7 positions match TRBD1. The receptor's source is a woman in her thirties or forties in good health and CMV-seropositive. The CDR3 loop is CASSSRGKDEKLFF. The CDR3 region has the DNA TGTGCCAGCAGTTCCAGGGGGAAGGATGAAAAACTGTTTTTT.